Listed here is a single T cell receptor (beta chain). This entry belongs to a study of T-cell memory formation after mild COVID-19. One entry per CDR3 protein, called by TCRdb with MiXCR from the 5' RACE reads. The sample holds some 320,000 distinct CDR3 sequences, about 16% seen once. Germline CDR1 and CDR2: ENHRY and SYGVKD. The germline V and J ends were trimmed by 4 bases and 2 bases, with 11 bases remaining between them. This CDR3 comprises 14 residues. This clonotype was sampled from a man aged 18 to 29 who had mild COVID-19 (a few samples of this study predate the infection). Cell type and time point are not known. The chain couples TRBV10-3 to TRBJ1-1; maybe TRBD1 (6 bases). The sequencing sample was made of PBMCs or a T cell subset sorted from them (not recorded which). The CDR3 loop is CAISVTGYNTEAFF. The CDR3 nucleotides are TGTGCCATCAGTGTGACAGGCTACAACACTGAAGCTTTCTTT.